Here is one TCR beta chain with its context. These data belong to a study of blood T cell repertoires in COVID-19. V lost 10 bases to trimming and J lost 3 bases, with 13 bases between them. This CDR3 spans 14 amino acids. CDR1 and CDR2 from the germline V gene are MNHEY and SVGAGI. The protocol was immunoSEQ multiplex PCR, while the TCRdb copy is restricted to in-frame clones and leaves out a portion. Of 200,000 to 300,000 clones in the sample, over 80% were seen once. Specimen: PBMCs or T cells enriched from blood (not recorded which). The clonotype was recovered from a woman aged 40 to 55 who had been exposed to COVID-19. The chain uses TRBV6-5 and TRBJ1-6, with D unresolved. CDR3 coding DNA: TGTGCCATCTGGGAAGGGAGCTATAATTCACCCCTCCACTTT. Translated, it gives CAIWEGSYNSPLHF.